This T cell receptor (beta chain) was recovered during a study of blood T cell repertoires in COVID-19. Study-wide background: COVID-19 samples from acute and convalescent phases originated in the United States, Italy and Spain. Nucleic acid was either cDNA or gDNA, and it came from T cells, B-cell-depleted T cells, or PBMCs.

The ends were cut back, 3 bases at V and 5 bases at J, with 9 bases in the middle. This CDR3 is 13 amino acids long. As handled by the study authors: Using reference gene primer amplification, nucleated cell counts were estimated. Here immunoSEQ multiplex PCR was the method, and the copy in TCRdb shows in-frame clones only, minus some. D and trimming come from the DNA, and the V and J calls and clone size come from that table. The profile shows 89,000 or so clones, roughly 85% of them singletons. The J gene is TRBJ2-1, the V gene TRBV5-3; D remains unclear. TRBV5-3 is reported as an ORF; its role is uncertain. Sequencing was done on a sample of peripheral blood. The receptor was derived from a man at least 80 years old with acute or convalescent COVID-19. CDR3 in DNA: TGTGCCAGAAGCTCACACAACAACAATGAGCAGTTCTTC. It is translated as CARSSHNNNEQFF.